This T cell receptor (beta chain) stems from a study of T cells in Graves' hyperthyroidism and ophthalmopathy. Turning to the study itself: Prior to any treatment, at the point of initial diagnosis, peripheral blood was collected.

RNA transcripts gave rise to amplified TCR beta CDR3 regions. Initially, a first-round RT-PCR of the TCR CDR3 employed the HTBI primer set. Using its own MiXCR run on the multiplex PCR reads, TCRdb lists one record per CDR3 protein. In the table there are hundreds of thousands of distinct CDR3 sequences, 16% of which are singletons. Points from the study as a whole: Progression to ophthalmopathy was predicted a median of approximately seven months early.

Newly diagnosed hyperthyroidism, duration under 2 months, in patients aged 18 to 65. For the diagnoses, clinical symptoms, serum thyroxine and TRAb, thyroid ultrasound and orbital computed tomography were used. With respect to this clonotype: Its specificity is unknown.

This clonotype was obtained from a woman between 18 and 30 years old with Graves' hyperthyroidism. Material: blood.

The CDR3 spells CASSLYSAAASTDTQYF. The CDR3 DNA is TGTGCCAGCAGTTTATACTCAGCAGCGGCTAGCACAGATACGCAGTATTTT. J is TRBJ2-3 and V is TRBV27; the D gene is possibly TRBD2 (5 bases). The germline V gene has CDR1 MNHEY and CDR2 SMNVEV (reference sequence). Trimming left V 1 base short and J 0 bases short, with 14 bases between. The CDR3 consists of 17 residues.